The rows below give T cell receptor beta chains drawn from one sample of a study of blood T cells in healthy people across ages. TCRdb independently ran MiXCR on the 5' RACE reads; one entry per CDR3 protein. The sample lists 800,000 to 950,000 distinct CDR3 sequences, roughly 48% seen once, with around an eighth in the top ten. The sample comprised blood. The receptor source for this set is a man aged 25 to 40 in good health. Both conserved end residues are trimmed from each CDR3. The order of the fields is CDR3 protein, V gene.

CDR3aa: ASSLAGTGRDTQY
v_gene: TRBV13

CDR3aa: ASSLGQAIQETPY
v_gene: TRBV18

CDR3aa: ASSQRGGVYEQY
v_gene: TRBV4-1

CDR3aa: ASSSAGQGYSPLH
v_gene: TRBV28

CDR3aa: ASSDLDRGPSYNEQF
v_gene: TRBV25-1

CDR3aa: ASSSQGISYEQY
v_gene: TRBV2

CDR3aa: ASSATGSDTQY
v_gene: TRBV28

CDR3aa: ASSFGGGRTYEQY
v_gene: TRBV28

CDR3aa: ASSLQGGMNYGYT
v_gene: TRBV7-2

CDR3aa: ASSPEVVDEQF
v_gene: TRBV7-2

CDR3aa: ASSLAIGLWDPDNEQF
v_gene: TRBV7-6

CDR3aa: ASGEQGASTEAF
v_gene: TRBV7-9

CDR3aa: ASSYPGTPQGEQY
v_gene: TRBV6-5

CDR3aa: AISEGQAKNIQY
v_gene: TRBV10-3

CDR3aa: ASGPYTEAF
v_gene: TRBV6-1

CDR3aa: ASSPHRGLAGARGDTQY
v_gene: TRBV7-2

CDR3aa: ASSLNDRGGSYEQY
v_gene: TRBV27

CDR3aa: SARTGGVYNEQF
v_gene: TRBV20-1

CDR3aa: ASSYLAGGLHNEQF
v_gene: TRBV6-5

CDR3aa: ASSRIGDLNTEAF
v_gene: TRBV7-2

CDR3aa: ASSTKQGYMNTEAF
v_gene: TRBV7-6

CDR3aa: ASSKAGAPYEQY
v_gene: TRBV21-1

CDR3aa: ASSSWTGGTDEQF
v_gene: TRBV5-1

CDR3aa: SAPGRTSYEQY
v_gene: TRBV20-1

CDR3aa: ASSRQGTQETQY
v_gene: TRBV7-2

CDR3aa: AITGDRDEQF
v_gene: TRBV10-3

CDR3aa: ASSLGGRKAF
v_gene: TRBV12-3/TRBV12-4

CDR3aa: ASANLGRRSTDTQY
v_gene: TRBV5-1

CDR3aa: ATSDLEEYGYT
v_gene: TRBV24-1

CDR3aa: ASRGPGLNYEQY
v_gene: TRBV12-3/TRBV12-4

CDR3aa: ASSNRASSYEQY
v_gene: TRBV7-2

CDR3aa: ASSLRRDRFFGYT
v_gene: TRBV6-5

CDR3aa: ASSQRAETQY
v_gene: TRBV3-1

CDR3aa: ASSEGTGLSPLH
v_gene: TRBV6-4

CDR3aa: ASRGLVGLPGELF
v_gene: TRBV27

CDR3aa: ASSQDFSPLH
v_gene: TRBV14

CDR3aa: ASSLVGGAGPASEQF
v_gene: TRBV7-2

CDR3aa: ASSPGPTGEQF
v_gene: TRBV7-2

CDR3aa: AGTQGAGGEQY
v_gene: TRBV12-3/TRBV12-4

CDR3aa: ASSLGTAHNEQF
v_gene: TRBV11-1

CDR3aa: ASSLTQY
v_gene: TRBV11-2

CDR3aa: ASSRDRGRKTDTQY
v_gene: TRBV7-9

CDR3aa: ASSLRQGRLGKLF
v_gene: TRBV27

CDR3aa: ASSGQGRGWGTDTQY
v_gene: TRBV6-6

CDR3aa: ASSLEEVGTDTQY
v_gene: TRBV5-1

CDR3aa: ASSLVRRSYEQY
v_gene: TRBV7-2